The 14 T cell receptor beta chains given below trace back to one sample, sequenced in a study of T cells in Graves' hyperthyroidism and ophthalmopathy. Regions amplified from RNA transcripts were the TCR beta CDR3 regions. During a first-round RT-PCR of the TCR CDR3, the HTBI primer set was used. A single record per CDR3 protein comes from TCRdb applying MiXCR to the multiplex PCR reads. The sample shows hundreds of thousands of distinct CDR3 sequences, roughly a third of them seen only once. Sample: blood. Receptor source: a woman between 35 and 50 years old with Graves' hyperthyroidism.

A few counts support this clonotype. J is TRBJ2-5 and V is TRBV20-1; D gene uncertain. V was cut by 1 base and J by 4 bases, with 10 bases left in between. The CDR3 contains 13 residues. CDR1 and CDR2 from the germline V gene are DFQATT and SNEGSKA (reference sequence). In nucleotides, the CDR3 is TGCAGTGCTAGAGGTTCAGAAATAGAGACCCAGTACTTC. Encoded protein: CSARGSEIETQYF.

J is TRBJ1-1 and V is TRBV25-1; 12 positions agree with TRBD1. Trimming took 1 base from V and 5 from J; bases not matched to a gene: 14. Germline V gives CDR1 MGHDK, CDR2 SYGVNS. The CDR3 has 19 amino acids. The DNA of the CDR3 is TGTGCCAGCAGTGAATTAGGGGCCTGGGACAGGGGGCTATGGACTGAAGCTTTCTTT. Its protein product is CASSELGAWDRGLWTEAFF.

This chain joins TRBV7-3 and TRBJ2-5; 8 positions agree with TRBD2. The CDR3 extends over 15 amino acids. CDR1 and CDR2 from the germline V gene are SGHTA and FQGTGA. V shed 8 bases, J shed 5 bases, and the junction held 13 bases outside the gene matches. In DNA, the CDR3 is TGTGCCAGCTCCTATGTCCTCCGCGGGGGGGAGACCCAGTACTTC. Amino acids: CASSYVLRGGETQYF.

The V and J genes are TRBV20-1 and TRBJ2-7, with a tentative D call TRBD2 (6 bases). CDR3 length equals 13 residues. CDR1 DFQATT and CDR2 SNEGSKA come from the germline V gene (reference sequence). V shed 4 bases and J shed 3 bases, with 13 bases lying between them. This CDR3 reads CSAMGLANYEQYF. As DNA, the CDR3 is TGCAGTGCTATGGGGCTAGCGAACTACGAGCAGTACTTC.

The rearrangement uses TRBV12-3 or TRBV12-4 and TRBJ1-2, with D tentatively TRBD1 (6 bases). V gave up 2 bases and J gave up 10 bases, with 8 bases separating them. The CDR3 has 11 residues. The CDR3 DNA reads TGTGCCAGCAGTTTACAGGGGATCTACACCTTC. Its protein is CASSLQGIYTF.

A remark on this clonotype: A read error may be the cause here, since a much bigger clone is one base away. The CDR3 carries no conserved terminal phenylalanine or tryptophan, so it likely arises from a read error. V usage is TRBV10-3 and J usage is TRBJ2-5; no firm D call. This CDR3 has 13 residues. V lost 2 bases and J 2 bases, leaving 6 bases between the germline ends. The germline CDR1 and CDR2 sequences are ENHRY and SYGVKD. CDR3 DNA sequence: TGTGCCATCAGTGAGCGAGTTCAAGAGACCCAGTACCTC. It is translated as CAISERVQETQYL.

The chain is built from TRBV10-1 and TRBJ1-2, with a weak D call TRBD1 (5 bases). Germline loops: CDR1 WNHNN, CDR2 SYGVQD (reference sequence). V lost 2 bases and J 10 bases, leaving 20 bases between the germline ends. The CDR3 covers 15 residues. Written as DNA, the CDR3 is TGCGCCAGCAGTGAGAACGGCGGGACCTTGACTTTCTACACCTTC. It translates to CASSENGGTLTFYTF.

Note on this clonotype: This could be a read error, since a much larger clone is one nucleotide away. The chain employs TRBV7-8 and TRBJ1-1, with TRBD1 as a possible D gene (6 bases). Germline V gene lookup returns CDR1 SGHVS and CDR2 FQNEAQ. CDR3 length: 15 residues. Trimming took off 5 bases at V and 1 base at J, with 14 bases between the two ends. The CDR3 loop is CASSPNRDGNTEAFF. CDR3 in DNA: TGTGCCAGCAGCCCTAACAGGGATGGGAACACTGAAGCTTTCTTT.

At least ten counts were recorded for this clonotype. V is TRBV20-1 and J is TRBJ2-7; TRBD2 matches 13 bases. V was pared by 4 bases and J by 3 bases, with 9 bases of the junction left unmatched. Germline V gene sequence: CDR1 DFQATT, CDR2 SNEGSKA (reference sequence). CDR3 length equals 16 residues. The CDR3 sequence: CSATRGLAGDDYEQYF. CDR3 coding DNA: TGCAGTGCTACCAGAGGACTAGCGGGAGATGACTACGAGCAGTACTTC.

This clonotype came up many times. The chain is built from TRBV7-9 and TRBJ1-2; maybe TRBD1 (5 bases). Germline CDR1 reads SEHNR; CDR2 reads FQNEAQ (reference sequence). The V end was cut by 6 bases, the J end by 6 bases, with 29 bases between. There are 18 residues in the CDR3. CDR3: CASSPGVGAEYGSDGYTF. The CDR3 DNA reads TGTGCCAGCAGTCCGGGGGTCGGGGCCGAGTACGGTTCAGATGGCTACACCTTC.

The table lists this clonotype with a few counts. The chain recombines TRBV6-5 with TRBJ1-5; D gene uncertain. V lost 0 bases and J lost 2, with 11 bases in between. The germline gives CDR1 MNHEY, CDR2 SVGAGI. The CDR3 runs to 16 residues. The CDR3 bases are TGTGCCAGCAGTTACTCGGGTTTTAGGGGCAATCAGCCCCAGCATTTT. As protein: CASSYSGFRGNQPQHF.

This clonotype was recorded a few times. The chain couples TRBV4-3 to TRBJ1-1; D remains unclear. Germline CDR1 LGHNA, CDR2 YSLEER. The germline V and J ends were trimmed by 1 base and 4 bases, with 10 bases remaining between them. CDR3 length: 14 amino acids. As DNA, the CDR3 is TGCGCCAGCAGCCAAGTGAGTGTGGGCACTGAAGCTTTCTTT. Protein: CASSQVSVGTEAFF.

As to this clonotype: The junction shows a germline mismatch at one end, possibly a read error. The V call is TRBV7-2, the J call TRBJ2-2, with 9 positions matching TRBD2. This CDR3 spans 17 amino acids. Looked up from germline, CDR1 is SGHTA and CDR2 is FQGNSA. The CDR3 is CASSQEISLAGPGELFF. The CDR3 nucleotides are TGCGCCAGCAGCCAAGAGATTTCTCTAGCGGGACCCGGGGAGCTGTTTTTT. Together with reference TRBV7-2 and TRBJ2-2, the CDR3 gives the full variable domain: GAGVSQSPSNKVTEKGKDVELRCDPISGHTALYWYRQSLGQGLEFLIYFQGNSAPDKSGLPSDRFSAERTGGSVSTLTIQRTQQEDSAVYLCASSQEISLAGPGELFFGEGSRLTVL.

The chain links TRBV10-3 to TRBJ2-6; a possible D gene is TRBD1 (6 bases). This CDR3 region has 20 residues. Germline V lookup: CDR1 ENHRY, CDR2 SYGVKD. Trimming shortened V by 10 bases and J by 0 bases, and 28 bases separated the two germline ends. The CDR3 region is CASRIASGHLILSGANVLTF. CDR3 sequence (DNA): TGTGCCAGCAGAATCGCTTCGGGACACCTGATTCTCTCTGGGGCCAACGTCCTGACTTTC.